This T cell receptor (beta chain) was obtained from a study of CD8+CD57+ T cells in acquired aplastic anemia. Study summary: Across the sorted CD4+ and CD8+ cells, DNA amounts averaged roughly 3 ug.

This clonotype was recorded many times. Its target is unknown. The germline V gene encodes CDR1 SNHLY and CDR2 FYNNEI. Trimming left V 2 bases short and J 4 bases short, with 3 bases between. The CDR3 is 13 amino acids. General study results and limits: Overlap between patients and controls comprised about 28 CD8+ CDR3 sequences. Researchers reported that CD8+ Simpson's diversity was not significantly different in patients versus controls.

For CDR3 and TCR beta VDJ profiling, genomic DNA was the template used. TCRdb fed the reads into MiXCR, producing one record per CDR3 protein. The table lists 150,000 to 200,000 distinct CDR3 sequences, approximately 40% of them singletons, with approximately 1% in the top ten. The receptor's source is a human donor in good health. The sample consisted of sorted CD4+, CD8+, or CD8+CD57+ T cells (not recorded which) from PBMCs. The chain employs TRBV2 and TRBJ1-6, with D uncertain. CDR3 in DNA: TGTGCCAGCAGTGAAAGTTATAATTCACCCCTCCACTTT. Translated, it gives CASSESYNSPLHF.